These T cell receptor beta chains were read from a single sample in a study of T cell changes during pregnancy in multiple sclerosis. The protocol was immunoSEQ multiplex PCR, while the TCRdb copy is restricted to in-frame clones and leaves out a portion. The sample includes about 70,000 clones, about nine tenths of them seen just once. The input for sequencing was peripheral blood, taken in the first trimester of pregnancy. These receptors were collected from a female donor with multiple sclerosis, enrolled in a pregnancy study. Both conserved end residues are part of each CDR3.

TRBV16,CASSPRTGGNTEAFF
TRBV28,CASSLPGLGEKLFF
TRBV27,CASKTGNTEAFF
TRBV28,CASSYSGDTQYF
TRBV19,CASTTRAVNQPQHF
TRBV19,CASSMALQGANTGELFF
TRBV7-3,CASSLRETGGNNEQFF
TRBV5-1,CTSSSPAGRAPFQETQYF
TRBV7-6,CASSLGWTVSYEQYF
TRBV30,CAWSAGRGYNQPQHF
TRBV28,CASSPTPGSGRPDTQYF
TRBV7-9,CASSLPSSATNEKLFF
TRBV30,CAWSGGLSRMETQYF
TRBV7-2,CASSSSGVEQFF
TRBV29-1,CSVGGPNEQFF
TRBV10-2,CASRLGQVVRNTEAFF
TRBV20-1,CTGGDTQYF
TRBV27,CASRQDRGRELVGYTF
TRBV2,CASSEGGGTDTQYF
TRBV25-1,CASSVPGRVETQYF
TRBV27,CASSKLLNTEAFF
TRBV5-4,CASGTGWTTRGNEQFF
TRBV27,CASSLRGMAYNEQFF
TRBV6-1,CASSVRTGGWNEQFF
TRBV6-5,CASRTLAGVTDTQYF
TRBV5-6,CASSSWTGVTDTQYF
TRBV7-2,CASSKVAGLQETQYF
TRBV27,CASSLKGGGPREQYF
TRBV6-6,CASSRTVNTEAFF
TRBV2,CASSARTGGSYEQYF
TRBV18,CASSLVQGLGYGYTF
TRBV18,CASSPSGTSGSTDTQYF
TRBV19,CAISAGNTDTQYF
TRBV29-1,CSVGHSTNEKLFF
TRBV19,CASSIGLAGAGEQFF
TRBV6-1,CASSEVPGAGELFF
TRBV5-4,CASSFGGTEVSIDNEQFF
TRBV10-2,CASKGIGGRGNEQFF
TRBV30,CAWSGRRTYEQYF
TRBV19,CASTRDRARTEAFF
TRBV19,CASSIVGSGSEQYF
TRBV7-2,CASSLTEGGWNEQFF
TRBV5-1,CASSPLGVAGSSYEQYF
TRBV2,CASSPATGQTYEQYF
TRBV6-4,CASREFGTGWGDSGANVLTF
TRBV4-2,CASSQDKTAANTGELFF
TRBV28,CASRLSGGAGGYTF
TRBV7-6,CASSLVRGSNTGELFF
TRBV5-1,CASSLEYGEGRETQYF
TRBV19,CASCGQSREKLFF
TRBV5-4,CASSLMLEANTGELFF
TRBV2,CASSEDRASNQPQHF
TRBV6-1,CASSLRQIVTEAFF